The 8 T cell receptor beta chains in this list originate from one sample, sequenced in a study of response to subunit inactivated influenza vaccine (dated by TCRdb to 2016 to 2019). Library construction relied on RT-PCR. Data came from an Illumina HiSeq 2500. TCRdb handled the public reads itself, with Q25 trimming in fastp and clone calling in MiXCR, and kept productive beta chains. One record per CDR3 amino acid sequence lists the most common genes and DNA. Across this sample there are around 540,000 distinct CDR3 sequences, with about 11% seen only once. The ten largest account for roughly a tenth of the sample. The material sequenced was PBMCs from blood, taken on the day of vaccination. These receptors were taken from a man aged 50 to 60 who received an inactivated influenza vaccine. Donor details come from another sample of the same person, matched by shared clones.

The chain joins TRBV6-5 to TRBJ1-6; D is perhaps TRBD1 (6 bases). CDR3 length: 16 amino acids. V was cut by 2 bases and J by 8 bases, with 16 bases left in between. Germline V gene sequence: CDR1 MNHEY, CDR2 SVGAGI. The CDR3 DNA reads as TGTGCCAGCAGTTACCTACGGACGGGGGCGGATTCACCCCTCCACTTT. Residues: CASSYLRTGADSPLHF.

This clonotype was observed a few times. The chain employs TRBV5-1 and TRBJ2-2, with no clear D. This CDR3 spans 13 amino acids. From germline, CDR1 is SGHRS and CDR2 YFSETQ. The V and J ends lost 2 bases and 6 bases respectively, with 8 bases between them. As DNA, the CDR3 is TGCGCCAGCAGCTTTTTAAGGTCCGGGGAGCTGTTTTTT. Its protein is CASSFLRSGELFF.

This clonotype was observed a handful of times. This rearrangement joins TRBV3-1 to TRBJ1-2; the D is unclear. The CDR3 sequence is 12 residues long. V dropped 1 base and J dropped 10 bases, with 10 bases sitting between them. Germline V gene lookup returns CDR1 LGHDT and CDR2 YNNKEL (reference sequence). CDR3 sequence reads: CASSQGPGDYTF. Written as DNA, the CDR3 is TGTGCCAGCAGCCAAGGGCCGGGTGACTACACCTTC.

The genes are TRBV27 and TRBJ2-7, with no clear D. CDR1 and CDR2 (germline): MNHEY, SMNVEV (reference sequence). V was pared by 4 bases and J by 0 bases, with 10 bases between. The length of the CDR3 is 14 residues. The CDR3 bases are TGTGCCAGCAGTTCAAGGGCCCTCTCCTACGAGCAGTACTTC. As protein: CASSSRALSYEQYF.

Regarding this clonotype: A much larger clone is a single base away; this may be a read error. This sequence joins TRBV20-1 and TRBJ2-1; D ambiguous. Trimming stripped 1 base from V and 0 bases from J, with 10 bases between. The CDR3 is 15 residues long. The V gene's germline CDR1 is DFQATT and CDR2 SNEGSKA (reference sequence). The CDR3 DNA reads as TGCAGTGCTAGAGCTCGGGTACACTCCTACAATGAGCAGTTCTTC. This gives the protein CSARARVHSYNEQFF.

The CDR3 sequence: CATSRDPTASDTQYF. The CDR3 nucleotides read TGTGCCACCAGCAGAGACCCGACAGCCTCAGATACGCAGTATTTT. The chain recombines TRBV15 with TRBJ2-3; maybe TRBD1 (5 bases). V lost 0 bases and J 4 bases, leaving 11 bases between the germline ends. This CDR3 is 15 amino acids long. The germline V gene has CDR1 LNHNV and CDR2 YYDKDF (reference sequence).

As DNA, the CDR3 is TGCAGTGCTAGAGATCGAAGACTAGCTGGCAATGAGCAGTTCTTC. Translation: CSARDRRLAGNEQFF. The chain links TRBV20-1 to TRBJ2-1; 7 bases align to TRBD2. CDR3 length: 15 amino acids. V lost 0 bases, J lost 6 bases, and 8 bases stayed unmatched. Germline values: CDR1 DFQATT, CDR2 SNEGSKA (reference sequence).

V is TRBV5-1 and J is TRBJ2-3; TRBD2 matches at 11 bases. Germline CDR1 and CDR2: SGHRS and YFSETQ. The V and J ends lost 2 bases and 6 bases, in that order; junction bases with no gene match: 8. The CDR3 is 16 residues long. CDR3 bases: TGCGCCAGCAGCTTTTTTAGCGGGGGGGCCCGGGATACGCAGTATTTT. Encoded protein: CASSFFSGGARDTQYF. The whole variable domain, filled in from reference TRBV5-1 and TRBJ2-3, reads KAGVTQTPRYLIKTRGQQVTLSCSPISGHRSVSWYQQTPGQGLQFLFEYFSETQRNKGNFPGRFSGRQFSNSRSEMNVSTLELGDSALYLCASSFFSGGARDTQYFGPGTRLTVL.